This T cell receptor (beta chain) was captured by sequencing in a study of T cells in localized non-small cell lung cancer. Libraries were prepared by immunoSEQ multiplex PCR; TCRdb keeps only in-frame clonotypes and omits some of them. Of some 30,000 clones in the sample, about 91% are singletons; the top ten hold 10% to 15%. Study findings and constraints: Heterogeneity remains possible because sequencing was limited to only one tumor region. Longer overall survival accompanied higher blood T cell density. Detection in adjacent lung was observed for a median around 59 of the top 100 tumor clones. Maximal T cell clonality occurred in uninvolved adjacent lung, with tumor ranking below it.

In regard to this clone: Its antigen is as yet unknown.

The CDR3 has 15 residues. Germline lookup yields CDR1 SGHDT and CDR2 YYEEEE. Trimming shortened V by 4 bases and J by 3 bases, and 17 bases separated the two germline ends. This rearrangement joins TRBV5-6 to TRBJ2-7, with D perhaps TRBD2 (6 bases). Sequenced material: peripheral blood mononuclear cells, taken before any cancer treatment. The TCR was taken from a female donor older than 55 with stage II lung adenocarcinoma. CDR3 bases: TGTGCCAGCAGCCGCGGGGCCCCCGGGGTCTACGAGCAGTACTTC. It specifies CASSRGAPGVYEQYF.